The rows below give T cell receptor beta chains drawn from one sample of a study of blood T cell repertoires in COVID-19. Clones were read by immunoSEQ multiplex PCR, and TCRdb kept only the in-frame ones, dropping some. The table has a few hundred thousand clones, around four fifths seen once. Sample: peripheral blood. The source of these receptors is a man in his 60s who had recovered from COVID-19. CDR3s include the opening cysteine and the closing phenylalanine or tryptophan. The order of the fields is J gene, V gene, D gene, clone size, CDR3 DNA, CDR3 protein. D genes are given only for firm matches. The size entry is marked missing in some rows and otherwise reads once, few, many or a size class.

>TRBJ2-1|TRBV24-1|TRBD2|-
TGTGCCACCAGTGACCCTAGCGGGAGGGAGTTTAATGAGCAGTTCTTC
CATSDPSGREFNEQFF
>TRBJ1-2|TRBV9|TRBD1|-
TGTGCCAGCAGCCCCCGTACCGGGACAGCATATAACTATGGCTACACCTTC
CASSPRTGTAYNYGYTF
>TRBJ1-2|TRBV5-8|TRBD1|once
TGTGCCAGCAGCGGAGGGACAGGAGATAACTATGGCTACACCTTC
CASSGGTGDNYGYTF
>TRBJ1-4|TRBV30|TRBD1|-
TGTGCCTGGAGTGTAGGCCAGGGGGTATCGACTAATGAAAAACTGTTTTTT
CAWSVGQGVSTNEKLFF
>TRBJ1-1|TRBV27|-|-
TGTGCCAGCAGCCTCCTCGGGGGGGACACTGAAGCTTTCTTT
CASSLLGGDTEAFF
>TRBJ1-6|TRBV27|TRBD1|-
TGTGCCAGCAGGGCCGGGACAGCTTATAATTCACCCCTCCACTTT
CASRAGTAYNSPLHF
>TRBJ2-7|TRBV6-5|TRBD2|-
TGTGCCAGCAGTAGGAGGGAGGGCCTTTTCGAGCAGTACTTC
CASSRREGLFEQYF
>TRBJ1-1|TRBV18|TRBD1|-
TGTGCCAGCTCATCCAGGGGGGCGAACACTGAAGCTTTCTTT
CASSSRGANTEAFF
>TRBJ2-7|TRBV11-2|-|-
TGTGCCAGCTCACCTCAGCGGAGCTCCTACGAGCAGTACTTC
CASSPQRSSYEQYF
>TRBJ1-5|TRBV24-1|-|-
TGTGCCACCAGTGATTTGCAGGGGACGGTCAATCAGCCCCAGCATTTT
CATSDLQGTVNQPQHF
>TRBJ2-7|TRBV7-2|TRBD2|-
TGTGCCAGCAGCTTGGCTAGCGGGGGGGAAGAGCAGTACTTC
CASSLASGGEEQYF
>TRBJ2-2|TRBV11-2|-|once
TGTGCCAGCAGGAAAGAGGTCACTAGGTTCGCGAACACCGGGGAGCTGTTTTTT
CASRKEVTRFANTGELFF
>TRBJ2-1|TRBV5-5|TRBD2|-
TGTGCCAGCAGCTTGACTAGCGGGGGGGCATACAGCTCCTACAATGAGCAGTTCTTC
CASSLTSGGAYSSYNEQFF
>TRBJ2-5|TRBV7-2|TRBD2|-
TGTGCCAGCAGCTTGTTAGCGGGAGGACCGGGGCAAGAGACCCAGTACTTC
CASSLLAGGPGQETQYF
>TRBJ2-7|TRBV29-1|-|-
TGCAGCGTTGAAGATGCCAAGCCCTACGAGCAGTACTTC
CSVEDAKPYEQYF
>TRBJ2-5|TRBV30|TRBD2|-
TGTGCCTGGAATAACGAACGGACTAGTAGCGAGACCCAGTACTTC
CAWNNERTSSETQYF
>TRBJ2-1|TRBV9|TRBD2|-
TGTGCCAGCAGCACTAGCGGGAGCTCCTACAATGAGCAGTTCTTC
CASSTSGSSYNEQFF
>TRBJ2-2|TRBV11-2|-|few
TGTGCCAGCAGCCTACGGACTCCCTCAGGGGAGCTGTTTTTT
CASSLRTPSGELFF
>TRBJ2-7|TRBV7-9|TRBD1|-
TGTGCCAGCAGCCAGGGGACAGGGGGGCGCGAGCAGTACTTC
CASSQGTGGREQYF
>TRBJ2-5|TRBV9|TRBD2|-
TGTGCCAGCAGCGTAGCGGCGAGCGGGGCCCACCAAGAGACCCAGTACTTC
CASSVAASGAHQETQYF
>TRBJ2-7|TRBV5-1|TRBD1|-
TGCGCCAGCAGCTTGGGGGCAGGGGGCGGCGGCTACGAGCAGTACTTC
CASSLGAGGGGYEQYF
>TRBJ2-7|TRBV5-1|TRBD1|-
TGCGCCAGCAGCCAGCGTCCCGGGACAGGGACATACGAGCAGTACTTC
CASSQRPGTGTYEQYF
>TRBJ2-2|TRBV2|TRBD1|-
TGTGCCAGCAGGGTGGGACAGACCAACACCGGGGAGCTGTTTTTT
CASRVGQTNTGELFF
>TRBJ2-1|TRBV24-1|TRBD2|-
TGTGCCACCAGTGACTCTGGACTAGGGCAGTTCTTC
CATSDSGLGQFF
>TRBJ2-2|TRBV24-1|TRBD2|-
TGTGCCACCAGTGATATCAGCGGGAACTCGAACACCGGGGAGCTGTTTTTT
CATSDISGNSNTGELFF
>TRBJ2-1|TRBV28|-|-
TGTGCCAGCAGTTTCCCCCTGAGAGGGAATGAGCAGTTCTTC
CASSFPLRGNEQFF